The clone carrying this T cell receptor (beta chain) was counted only a few times. Its antigen is unidentified. Trimming left V 5 bases short and J 4 bases short, with 18 bases between. This CDR3 has 15 residues. Germline CDR1 and CDR2: DFQATT and SNEGSKA (reference sequence). This record belongs to a study of identical twins. Everyone who donated was a healthy Caucasian. TCRdb reprocessed the 5' RACE reads with MiXCR, giving one entry per CDR3 protein. This sample has roughly 1.6 million distinct CDR3 sequences, with about 31% found just once. Overall study results and limits: Where beta out-of-frame sequences were concerned, excess twin sharing was weaker.

The TCR sequence derives from a newborn girl in good health. Sequenced material: cord blood. J is TRBJ2-1 and V is TRBV20-1; the D gene is possibly TRBD2 (7 bases). CDR3 sequence reads: CSALVGGGPYNEQFF. The CDR3 region has the DNA TGCAGTGCTCTGGTTGGCGGGGGCCCATACAATGAGCAGTTCTTC.